This T cell receptor beta chain was captured by sequencing in a study of liver allograft versus peripheral blood T cells. Study details: Liver transplant recipients had T cell receptor repertoires compared between transplanted liver and peripheral blood. General study findings and limits: Intragraft liver T cell receptor repertoires reportedly differed from peripheral blood repertoires.

V gave up 5 bases and J gave up 1 base, with 5 bases separating them. This CDR3 spans 11 amino acids. The germline V gene has CDR1 DFQATT and CDR2 SNEGSKA (reference sequence). TCRdb passed the reads through MiXCR, listing each CDR3 protein once. The top ten hold roughly 1.1% of the sample, which has approximately 9,000 distinct CDR3 sequences, less than 20% seen once. A word on this clonotype: The antigen is not known.

The J gene is TRBJ1-2, the V gene TRBV20-1; D gene uncertain. This TCR derives from a human patient who had a liver transplant. T cells may partly derive from the graft donor. For the CDR3, the DNA is TGCAGTGCTTCACATAACTATGGCTACACCTTC. This encodes CSASHNYGYTF.